This passage covers 26 T cell receptor beta chains from one sample sequenced in a study of T cells in Graves' hyperthyroidism and ophthalmopathy. TCR beta CDR3 region amplification was performed from RNA transcripts. With the HTBI primer set, the TCR CDR3 went through a first round of RT-PCR. TCRdb redid the calling of the multiplex PCR reads with MiXCR, one entry per CDR3 protein. The repertoire holds around 500,000 distinct CDR3 sequences, with 22% as singletons. The sequenced sample consisted of blood. The receptors here all came from a woman in her 70s with Graves' ophthalmopathy.

V and J are TRBV7-9 and TRBJ1-5; 7 bases map to TRBD1. The CDR3 spans 15 residues. Looked up from germline, CDR1 is SEHNR and CDR2 is FQNEAQ (reference sequence). After removal of 5 bases from V and 4 bases from J, the junction contained 8 bases not matched to a gene. CDR3: CASSKAGTVNQPQHF. The CDR3 DNA reads TGTGCCAGCAGCAAAGCCGGGACAGTAAATCAGCCCCAGCATTTT.

Only a few counts were recorded for this clonotype. V is TRBV4-1 and J is TRBJ2-5; 12 bases are a match to TRBD2. Germline V gene sequence: CDR1 MGHRA, CDR2 YSYEKL. This CDR3 contains 15 residues. V was clipped by 3 bases and J by 7 bases; unmatched bases: 6. The CDR3, as DNA: TGCGCCAGCAGCCAGACTAGCGGGAGCGCGGTGACCCAGTACTTC. Its translation: CASSQTSGSAVTQYF.

In this sample, this clonotype turned up many times. The rearrangement uses TRBV7-2 and TRBJ1-2, with unresolved D. In germline, CDR1 is SGHTA, CDR2 FQGNSA. CDR3 length: 14 amino acids. Trimming shortened V by 0 bases and J by 8 bases, and 13 bases separated the two germline ends. CDR3 amino acids: CASSLALPSGGYTF. CDR3 DNA: TGTGCCAGCAGCTTAGCTCTCCCCAGTGGCGGCTACACCTTC. Combining the CDR3 with reference TRBV7-2 and TRBJ1-2 gives the whole variable domain GAGVSQSPSNKVTEKGKDVELRCDPISGHTALYWYRQSLGQGLEFLIYFQGNSAPDKSGLPSDRFSAERTGGSVSTLTIQRTQQEDSAVYLCASSLALPSGGYTFGSGTRLTVV.

This clonotype occurred a few times. The chain is built from TRBV6-2 or TRBV6-3 and TRBJ2-7, with TRBD1 as a possible D gene (5 bases). The CDR3 consists of 11 residues. CDR1 and CDR2 (germline): MNHEY, SVGEGT. The V end lost 5 bases, the J end lost 6 bases, and 8 bases lay between the germline ends. DNA of the CDR3: TGTGCCAGCAGTAATACAGGCGAGCAGTACTTC. It codes for CASSNTGEQYF.

The genes are TRBV11-2 and TRBJ2-1; the match to TRBD2 covers 7 bases. This CDR3 is 14 amino acids long. Germline values: CDR1 SGHAT, CDR2 FQNNGV. V gave up 5 bases and J gave up 5 bases; unmatched junction bases: 6. Here the CDR3 DNA reads TGTGCCAGCAGCACCCGGACTAGAGACAATGAGCAGTTCTTC. This encodes CASSTRTRDNEQFF.

This clonotype was counted only a few times. The V gene is TRBV5-1, the J gene TRBJ1-1; 7 positions agree with TRBD1. The CDR3 sequence is 14 residues long. The V and J ends lost 3 bases and 2 bases, in that order; junction bases with no gene match: 4. Germline CDR1 and CDR2: SGHRS and YFSETQ. Here the CDR3 DNA reads TGCGCCAGCAGCTCGGGGGACAGAAACACTGAAGCTTTCTTT. The encoded protein is CASSSGDRNTEAFF.

The sample holds a few counts of this clonotype. V gene TRBV11-2 combines with J gene TRBJ1-1, with unresolved D. Trimming took off 5 bases at V and 1 base at J, with 14 bases between the two ends. The CDR3 loop spans 15 amino acids. In germline, CDR1 is SGHAT, CDR2 FQNNGV. CDR3 coding DNA: TGTGCCAGCAGCGTCCGATTAGGTCCGAACACTGAAGCTTTCTTT. Translation gives CASSVRLGPNTEAFF.

J is TRBJ1-4 and V is TRBV4-1; no clear D. V gave up 0 bases and J gave up 4 bases, with 18 bases separating them. CDR1 and CDR2 (germline): MGHRA, YSYEKL. The CDR3 has 18 amino acids. The CDR3: CASSQEEGSAAFNEKLFF. DNA for the CDR3: TGCGCCAGCAGCCAAGAGGAGGGTTCGGCAGCCTTTAATGAAAAACTGTTTTTT.

This clonotype has a handful of counts. This sequence joins TRBV7-2 and TRBJ2-7; TRBD2 aligns across 10 bases. The CDR3 contains 14 residues. Losses at the gene ends were 4 bases for V and 7 bases for J; bases not matched to a gene: 7. Germline loops: CDR1 SGHTA, CDR2 FQGNSA. The CDR3 reads CASSSVAGGREQYF. The CDR3 DNA follows: TGTGCCAGCAGCTCGGTAGCGGGAGGTAGGGAGCAGTACTTC.

The J gene is TRBJ2-1, the V gene TRBV4-3; D is unresolved. Germline V lookup: CDR1 LGHNA, CDR2 YSLEER. The CDR3 contains 16 residues. Trimming cost V 1 base and J 4 bases, with 14 bases left between them. The CDR3 nucleotides read TGCGCCAGCAGCCAAGGGGCGTCCCTACCTTACAATGAGCAGTTCTTC. This gives the protein CASSQGASLPYNEQFF.

This clonotype has just a few counts. The chain employs TRBV20-1 and TRBJ2-7; 10 bases fit TRBD2. The junction had 5 bases not matched to a gene; V was cut back by 6 bases and J by 0 bases. Germline CDR1 DFQATT, CDR2 SNEGSKA (reference sequence). This CDR3 comprises 14 residues. CDR3 in DNA: TGCAGTGCACTAACTAGCGGGAACTCCTACGAGCAGTACTTC. This codes for CSALTSGNSYEQYF.

This chain connects TRBV28 to TRBJ2-2; possibly TRBD1 for D (5 bases). The germline V and J ends were trimmed by 2 bases and 1 base, with 11 bases remaining between them. Germline V lookup: CDR1 MDHEN, CDR2 SYDVKM. This CDR3 comprises 16 residues. The CDR3 loop is CASSLRQTMNTGELFF. The CDR3 bases are TGTGCCAGCAGTTTACGACAGACGATGAACACCGGGGAGCTGTTTTTT.

This rearrangement joins TRBV30 to TRBJ2-3; D uncertain. V lost 4 bases and J 1 base, leaving 12 bases between the germline ends. There are 14 residues in the CDR3. Germline assignment: CDR1 GTSNPN and CDR2 SVGIG (reference sequence). CDR3: CAWNHGRGTDTQYF. CDR3 nucleotide sequence: TGTGCCTGGAATCATGGTAGGGGCACAGATACGCAGTATTTT.

The chain couples TRBV29-1 to TRBJ2-3; weak D call: TRBD2 (6 bases). The CDR3 has 15 amino acids. The germline V and J ends were trimmed by 3 bases and 1 base, with 14 bases remaining between them. The germline gives CDR1 SQVTM, CDR2 ANQGSEA. The CDR3 protein is CSVDTWGGGTDTQYF. For the CDR3, the DNA is TGCAGCGTTGATACTTGGGGAGGAGGCACAGATACGCAGTATTTT.

The V and J genes are TRBV6-1 and TRBJ2-7; 7 positions match TRBD1. The trim removed 6 bases at V and 2 bases at J, leaving 10 bases unmatched. CDR3 length: 15 amino acids. The germline V gene encodes CDR1 MNHNS and CDR2 SASEGT. CDR3 sequence: CASRERGGRTYEQYF. CDR3 bases: TGTGCCAGCAGGGAAAGAGGGGGCAGGACCTACGAGCAGTACTTC.

This clonotype was counted ten times or more. The chain is built from TRBV28 and TRBJ2-7; 9 bases align to TRBD1. The CDR3 runs 14 residues. V trimming: 5 bases; J trimming: 5 bases; junction bases outside the gene matches: 7. Germline assignment: CDR1 MDHEN and CDR2 SYDVKM. The CDR3 protein is CASSQGTGTDEQYF. CDR3 nucleotide sequence: TGTGCCAGCAGTCAAGGGACAGGGACGGACGAGCAGTACTTC.

This clonotype was seen only a few times. The junction does not match germline at one end; this may be a read error. CDR3 residues: CAGSRGAENTEAFF. CDR3 DNA sequence: TGTGCCGGCAGCCGAGGGGCAGAGAACACTGAAGCTTTCTTT. The chain is built from TRBV11-3 and TRBJ1-1; tentatively, D is TRBD1 (5 bases). CDR1 is SGHNT, CDR2 YENEEA, per germline. The CDR3 is made up of 14 amino acids. Full variable domain (missing parts from reference TRBV11-3 and TRBJ1-1): EAGVVQSPRYKIIEKKQPVAFWCNPISGHNTLYWYLQNLGQGPELLIRYENEEAVDDSQLPKDRFSAERLKGVDSTLKIQPAELGDSAVYLCAGSRGAENTEAFFGQGTRLTVV.

This clonotype appeared once. The chain recombines TRBV2 with TRBJ2-1, with TRBD2 identical over 16 bases. This CDR3 spans 21 amino acids. The germline V gene encodes CDR1 SNHLY and CDR2 FYNNEI. The J segment lost 1 base and the V segment lost 3 bases, leaving 12 bases of the junction unmatched. CDR3 DNA: TGTGCCAGCAGTGAGGAACTGGGACTAGCGGGAGGGACGGGTTCCTACAATGAGCAGTTCTTC. It translates to CASSEELGLAGGTGSYNEQFF. The full variable domain, with the rest looked up from reference TRBV2 and TRBJ2-1, is EPEVTQTPSHQVTQMGQEVILRCVPISNHLYFYWYRQILGQKVEFLVSFYNNEISEKSEIFDDQFSVERPDGSNFTLKIRSTKLEDSAMYFCASSEELGLAGGTGSYNEQFFGPGTRLTVL.

V gene TRBV18 combines with J gene TRBJ2-1; no clear D gene. Trimming shortened V by 3 bases and J by 5 bases, and 8 bases separated the two germline ends. Germline assignment: CDR1 KGHSH and CDR2 LQKENI. The CDR3 loop spans 13 amino acids. The CDR3 region is CASSPSLDNEQFF. The CDR3 DNA sequence: TGTGCCAGCTCACCGTCCTTAGACAATGAGCAGTTCTTC.

This clonotype was seen repeatedly, ten times or more. V gene TRBV12-3 or TRBV12-4 combines with J gene TRBJ1-5, with TRBD1 matching over 9 bases. The CDR3 spans 14 residues. The V and J ends lost 6 bases and 5 bases, in that order; junction bases with no gene match: 5. CDR3 coding DNA: TGTGCCAGCAGCTCCGGGACAGGGTATCAGCCCCAGCATTTT. Its protein is CASSSGTGYQPQHF.

This clonotype was counted at least ten times. The J gene is TRBJ1-2, the V gene TRBV30; D unresolved. There are 11 residues in the CDR3. Germline CDR1 is GTSNPN and CDR2 is SVGIG (reference sequence). Deletions cut 1 base from V and 5 bases from J, with 5 bases between. The CDR3 DNA reads as TGTGCCTGGAGTGGGAATTATGGCTACACCTTC. Its protein is CAWSGNYGYTF.

The J gene is TRBJ1-4, the V gene TRBV4-2; weak D call: TRBD1 (5 bases). V lost 0 bases, J lost 8 bases, and 16 bases lay in between. The CDR3 totals 16 residues. Germline V gene data show CDR1 as LGHNA and CDR2 as YNFKEQ. CDR3 nucleotides: TGTGCCAGCAGCCAAGATGGGCGGAGGGGACCCGAAAAACTGTTTTTT. Translation gives CASSQDGRRGPEKLFF.

A word on this clonotype: The junction shows a germline mismatch at one end, possibly a read error. In DNA, the CDR3 is TGTGCTAGCAGCTTAGCGGAAGCCCGCGGGGAGCTGTTTTTT. It yields the protein CASSLAEARGELFF. The rearrangement links TRBV7-7 to TRBJ2-2, with a possible D match to TRBD2 (6 bases). Per the germline V gene, CDR1 is SSHAT and CDR2 is FNYEAQ (reference sequence). The CDR3 totals 14 residues.

The rearrangement joins TRBV6-1 to TRBJ1-2; D is possibly TRBD1 (6 bases). V lost 8 bases and J 2 bases, leaving 18 bases between the germline ends. Germline assignment: CDR1 MNHNS and CDR2 SASEGT. This CDR3 has 15 residues. CDR3 in DNA: TGTGCCAGCTCACCAACGACAGGCGAAAACTATGGCTACACCTTC. Residues: CASSPTTGENYGYTF.

This clonotype turned up a few times. J is TRBJ2-7 and V is TRBV6-1, with 10 bases aligning to TRBD1. From germline, CDR1 is MNHNS and CDR2 SASEGT. The V and J ends lost 4 bases and 0 bases, in that order; junction bases with no gene match: 9. This CDR3 has 17 amino acids. The CDR3 region is CASSALTGGISSYEQYF. CDR3 coding DNA: TGTGCCAGCAGTGCTTTGACAGGGGGCATTTCCTCCTACGAGCAGTACTTC.

The sample holds many counts of this clonotype. The chain uses TRBV12-3 or TRBV12-4 and TRBJ1-1; D unresolved. There are 16 residues in the CDR3. The V end lost 3 bases, the J end lost 5 bases, and 19 bases lay between the germline ends. The CDR3 DNA sequence: TGTGCCAGCAGTTTGGGTCCACGGGGAATCTGGACTGAAGCTTTCTTT. Residues: CASSLGPRGIWTEAFF.